The clone carrying this T cell receptor (beta chain) was counted a few times. The germline gives CDR1 SGHTA, CDR2 FQGNSA. The CDR3 covers 15 residues. Trimming stripped 1 base from V and 7 bases from J, with 14 bases between. The data are from a study of cytomegalovirus exposure and HLA in healthy donors. The PCR ran on 60 Vbeta and 13 Jbeta primers. The protocol was immunoSEQ multiplex PCR, while the TCRdb copy is restricted to in-frame clones and leaves out a portion. The sample has 100,000 to 120,000 clones; 82% are singletons. This rearrangement joins TRBV7-2 to TRBJ2-1, with a tentative D call TRBD1 (6 bases). This TCR was recovered from a young woman in good health and CMV-seronegative. The sequenced material came from PBMCs. CDR3 loop: CASSLGTDLGNEQFF. CDR3 DNA sequence: TGTGCCAGCAGCTTAGGGACAGACCTGGGAAATGAGCAGTTCTTC. Based on the CDR3 plus reference TRBV7-2 and TRBJ2-1, the full variable domain is GAGVSQSPSNKVTEKGKDVELRCDPISGHTALYWYRQSLGQGLEFLIYFQGNSAPDKSGLPSDRFSAERTGGSVSTLTIQRTQQEDSAVYLCASSLGTDLGNEQFFGPGTRLTVL.